This T cell receptor beta chain was captured in a study of early T cells in non-severe SARS-CoV-2 infection. Overall study context: Bulk RNA taken from unsorted whole blood was sequenced, leaving chains unpaired. Study results and caveats: Anti-spike CD8 specificities were favored by VDJdb matching, whose results missed private and CD4 specificities.

This clonotype was detected ten times or more. Its specificity is not known. Trimming pared 4 bases from V and 7 bases from J, leaving 14 bases between. Germline CDR1 and CDR2: MNHEY and SMNVEV (reference sequence). The CDR3 extends over 13 amino acids. Molecules of cDNA were individually given unique molecular identifiers that were attached to them. TCRdb processed the 5' RACE reads anew with MiXCR; each CDR3 protein has one entry. The sample yields tens of thousands of distinct CDR3 sequences, about 7% seen once. Sequencing input: whole blood. This receptor was taken from an adult who was a healthcare worker with PCR-confirmed SARS-CoV-2 infection or an uninfected control (not recorded which). The chain is built from TRBV27 and TRBJ2-7; a weak D match, TRBD1 (5 bases). The CDR3 DNA reads as TGTGCCAGCAGTTCCCGGACACGTTTTGAGCAGTACTTC. It specifies CASSSRTRFEQYF.